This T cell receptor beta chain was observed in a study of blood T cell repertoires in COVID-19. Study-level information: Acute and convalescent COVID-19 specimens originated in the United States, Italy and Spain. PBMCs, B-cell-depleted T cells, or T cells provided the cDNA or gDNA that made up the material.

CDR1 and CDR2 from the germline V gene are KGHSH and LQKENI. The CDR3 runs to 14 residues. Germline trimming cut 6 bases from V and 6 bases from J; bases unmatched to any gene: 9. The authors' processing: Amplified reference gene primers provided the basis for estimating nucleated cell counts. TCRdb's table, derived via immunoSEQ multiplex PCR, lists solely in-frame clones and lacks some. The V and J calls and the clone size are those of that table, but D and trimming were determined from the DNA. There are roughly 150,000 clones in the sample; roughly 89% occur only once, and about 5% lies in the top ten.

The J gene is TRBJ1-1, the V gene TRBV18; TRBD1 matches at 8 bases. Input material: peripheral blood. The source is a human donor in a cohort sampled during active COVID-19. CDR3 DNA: TGTGCCAGCTCCCGAACAGGGGGGTTATCTGAAGCTTTCTTT. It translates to CASSRTGGLSEAFF. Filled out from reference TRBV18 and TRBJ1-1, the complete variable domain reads NAGVMQNPRHLVRRRGQEARLRCSPMKGHSHVYWYRQLPEEGLKFMVYLQKENIIDESGMPKERFSAEFPKEGPSILRIQQVVRGDSAAYFCASSRTGGLSEAFFGQGTRLTVV.